What follows is one T cell receptor (beta chain) and its context. Its antigen is currently not known. The record has no base qualities; no much larger clone is one base away. The entry originates in a study of control samples from healthy donors and cancer patients (dated by TCRdb to 2019 to 2021). The library came from the immunoSEQ multiplex PCR assay. TCRdb stores this immuneACCESS table with in-frame sequences only. Part of the clones is absent; in the studies checked, under half of the shortfall reflects unresolved V genes, and no reason is known for the rest. A total of 100,000 to 150,000 clones appear in this sample, 80% to 95% of them only once. The top ten clonotypes cover 7.8% of the sample. The junction shows trimming of 0 bases on V and 4 bases on J, plus 10 bases between the germline ends. The CDR3 runs 14 residues from the cysteine to the phenylalanine. CDR3 DNA only is kept here, 42 bases in frame from base 1. From the germline V gene, CDR1 is SGHRS and CDR2 is YFSETQ.

The receptor was isolated from a woman aged 18-29 years in good health. The material sequenced was blood. The sequence links TRBV5-1 to TRBJ1-2; there is no confident call for the D gene. The DNA sequence is TGCGCCAGCAGCTTGGTCTCCAGGTCCTATGGCTACACCTTC. It specifies CASSLVSRSYGYTF. Beyond the CDR3, the reference TRBV5-1 and TRBJ1-2 genes provide the residues; the full variable domain reads: KAGVTQTPRYLIKTRGQQVTLSCSPISGHRSVSWYQQTPGQGLQFLFEYFSETQRNKGNFPGRFSGRQFSNSRSEMNVSTLELGDSALYLCASSLVSRSYGYTFGSGTRLTVV.